The subject of this entry is one T cell receptor beta chain. This clone was counted once. Its antigen specificity is not known. The input lacks base qualities; no much larger clone sits a single base away. This sample is drawn from a study of glioma-infiltrating T cells after dendritic cell vaccination (dated by TCRdb to about 2016). In the study overall: Of the 15 or so glioblastoma patients in the cohort, all drawn from Phase I and II dendritic cell vaccination trials, 9 were newly diagnosed and 6 had recurrent disease. Survival after dendritic cell vaccination was correlated with TCR sequencing metrics, such as TIL content and the overlap between tumor and blood repertoires. Each patient got three intradermal injections of the dendritic cell vaccine, spaced at biweekly intervals, in the arm below the axilla. The vaccine consisted of monocyte-derived dendritic cells cultured approximately seven days with IL-4 and GM-CSF, then pulsed overnight with autologous tumor lysate. Autologous tumor lysate-pulsed dendritic cell vaccination was administered to the patients between 2003 and 2012. In glioblastoma patients vaccinated with dendritic cells, deep sequencing of TCR beta CDR3 regions served to measure the amount of tumor-infiltrating lymphocytes and to compare repertoires between tumor and blood. General study outcomes and caveats: The cohort was small and heterogeneous, few patients had complete blood and tumor sets, and even fewer had initial-recurrent tumor pairs. Longer time to progression and overall survival after dendritic cell vaccination were predicted by higher estimated pretreatment TIL content. No direct relationship between TCR clonality and survival was found, suggesting a diverse polyclonal response may matter. The TCR overlap response model with three groups was called speculative and said to need prospective validation.

The immunoSEQ assay amplified TCRB CDR3 regions from roughly 2 micrograms of genomic DNA, or from all available DNA when less than that amount was available. Multiplex PCR used 60 forward primers for TCR V beta segments and 13 reverse primers for J beta segments. To estimate reads per starting template, synthetic control templates were spiked into each sample at limiting dilution. The Illumina HiSeq System generated 87 bp sequencing reads. Per the authors' processing: PCR and sequencing errors were removed by a nearest neighbor algorithm that merged closely related sequences. TCR overlap was defined as the percentage of unique tumor TCR beta sequences that were also found in the peripheral blood of the same patient. In TCRdb, the immuneACCESS table is reduced to in-frame sequences with V and J assigned. These tables do not hold every clone; where another copy was compared, an unresolved V gene accounts for under half, and the others remain unexplained. For V, J and clone size, that table is used; D and trimming come from the DNA. The sample includes 85,000 to 95,000 clones, with just over 85% observed a single time. The leading ten clones occupy around 16% of the sample.

Patients were selected for having adequate residual fresh-frozen tumor tissue and more than two years of available survival data. An isocitrate dehydrogenase mutation was not carried by any of the glioblastoma patients, although molecular status was otherwise variable. PBMC were collected before vaccination, two weeks after the third vaccination, and at tumor progression if progression occurred. The Qiagen DNeasy Blood extraction Kit was used to extract genomic DNA. The CDR3 runs 14 residues from the cysteine to the phenylalanine. Only the CDR3 portion is preserved as DNA: 42 bases, with reading frame beginning at the first base. The germline V gene yields MDHEN for CDR1 and SYDVKM for CDR2. V loses 2 bases of germline sequence and J loses 4 bases, and the interval between the two ends is 9 bases.

The V gene is TRBV28 and the J gene is TRBJ2-1, with no confident D gene call. This sequence was found in a human donor with glioblastoma. The input for sequencing was blood, taken before dendritic cell vaccination. Read as DNA, the sequence is TGTGCCAGCAGTTTAGAACCGCGATACAATGAGCAGTTCTTC. It is translated as CASSLEPRYNEQFF.